This T cell receptor beta chain is drawn from a study of breast tumors, draining lymph nodes, adjacent tissues (dated by TCRdb to 2016 to 2017). With respect to the entire study: TCR beta repertoires were compared across tumor, adjacent nontumor tissue and axillary lymph nodes obtained from breast cancer patients. In human breast cancer, the study set out to assess how tumor, surrounding tissue and draining lymph node repertoires relate to one another and whether T cells might be exchanged between them.

There are many counts of this clonotype. No antigen is known for it. Per-nucleotide qualities are absent, and no much larger clonotype sits a single base away. The data were produced on an Illumina HiSeq 2000. TCR beta chain libraries were generated through multiplex PCR amplification. The amplified TCR beta chain products were analyzed by high-throughput sequencing. TCRdb reworked the public reads: Q25 trimming with fastp, MiXCR clone assembly, productive beta chains retained. Duplicate CDR3 protein sequences are folded into a single record with the most common DNA and genes. The sample records tens of thousands of distinct CDR3 sequences, less than 55% of which are singletons. The leading ten clones occupy over 9.5% of the sample. The investigation overall reported the following: Tumor and nontumor tissue repertoires were significantly more similar in luminal-like than in basal-like breast cancer. Tumors showed preferential V and J gene usage, and their T-cell repertoire diversity fell below that of lymph nodes yet above that of nontumor tissue. The study presented the conclusion that tumor T cells originate in lymph nodes as consistent with a hypothesis, not as something directly demonstrated. The data were judged consistent with most tumor T cells deriving from the lymph node and then expanding within tumor tissue.

Between the V and J ends, shortened by 0 bases and 8 bases respectively, the junction contains 17 bases. The germline V gene supplies CDR1 SGDLS and CDR2 YYNGEE. The CDR3, from cysteine to phenylalanine, totals 15 residues. Of all the DNA, just the CDR3 is kept, 45 bases in frame from base 1. The rearranged segments are TRBV9 and TRBJ1-2; a tentative D match to TRBD1 spans 5 bases. Sequenced input: breast tumor tissue. The receptor was derived from a female donor with breast cancer. Some clones in this sample may be carry-over from other donors' samples. The CDR3 loop reads CASSVGQGKGEGYTF. The bases read TGTGCCAGCAGCGTAGGGCAGGGTAAAGGGGAAGGCTACACCTTC.